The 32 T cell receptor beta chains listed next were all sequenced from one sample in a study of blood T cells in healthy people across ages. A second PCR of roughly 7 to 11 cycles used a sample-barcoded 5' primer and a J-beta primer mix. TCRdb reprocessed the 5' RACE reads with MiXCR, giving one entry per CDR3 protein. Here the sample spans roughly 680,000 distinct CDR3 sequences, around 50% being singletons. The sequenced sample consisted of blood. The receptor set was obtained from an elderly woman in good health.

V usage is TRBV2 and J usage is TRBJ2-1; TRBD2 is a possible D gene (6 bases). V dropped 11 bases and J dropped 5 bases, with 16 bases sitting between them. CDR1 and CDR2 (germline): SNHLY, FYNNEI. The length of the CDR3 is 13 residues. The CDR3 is CAGTRDFNNEQFF. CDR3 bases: TGTGCCGGGACGAGGGACTTCAACAATGAGCAGTTCTTC.

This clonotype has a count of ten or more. The CDR3 DNA reads as TGTGCCAGCAGGGACAGGGCTAACCAAGAGACCCAGTACTTC. It codes for CASRDRANQETQYF. The chain is built from TRBV28 and TRBJ2-5; 8 positions agree with TRBD1. Trimming cost V 6 bases and J 0 bases; bases outside gene matches: 3. CDR3 length: 14 amino acids. Looked up from germline, CDR1 is MDHEN and CDR2 is SYDVKM. Full variable domain (outside the CDR3, taken from reference TRBV28 and TRBJ2-5): DVKVTQSSRYLVKRTGEKVFLECVQDMDHENMFWYRQDPGLGLRLIYFSYDVKMKEKGDIPEGYSVSREKKERFSLILESASTNQTSMYLCASRDRANQETQYFGPGTRLLVL.

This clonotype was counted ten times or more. The CDR3 loop reads CSPGLASSYNEQFF. CDR3 in DNA: TGCAGCCCAGGACTAGCTAGCTCCTACAATGAGCAGTTCTTC. V and J are TRBV29-1 and TRBJ2-1; 8 bases are shared with TRBD2. CDR1 and CDR2 (germline): SQVTM, ANQGSEA. This CDR3 has 14 residues. V shed 8 bases, J shed 0 bases, and the junction held 6 bases outside the gene matches.

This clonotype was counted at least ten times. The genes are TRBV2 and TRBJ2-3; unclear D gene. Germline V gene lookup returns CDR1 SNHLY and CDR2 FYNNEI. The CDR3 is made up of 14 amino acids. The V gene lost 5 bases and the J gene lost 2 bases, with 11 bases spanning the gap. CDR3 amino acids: CASSPIRSTDTQYF. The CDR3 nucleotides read TGTGCCAGCAGTCCGATTCGCTCCACAGATACGCAGTATTTT.

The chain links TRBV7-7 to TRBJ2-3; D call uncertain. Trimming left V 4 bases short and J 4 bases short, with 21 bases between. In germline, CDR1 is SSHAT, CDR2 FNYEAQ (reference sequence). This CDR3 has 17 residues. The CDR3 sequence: CASSCELFSLRPDTQYF. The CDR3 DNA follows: TGTGCCAGCAGCTGCGAACTTTTTTCGCTCCGCCCAGATACGCAGTATTTT. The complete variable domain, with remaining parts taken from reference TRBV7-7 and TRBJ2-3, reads GAGVSQSPRYKVTKRGQDVTLRCDPISSHATLYWYQQALGQGPEFLTYFNYEAQPDKSGLPSDRFSAERPEGSISTLTIQRTEQRDSAMYRCASSCELFSLRPDTQYFGPGTRLTVL.

CDR3 coding DNA: TGTGCCACCAGCAGAGATGAGGGGCCGTCCTACGAGCAGTACTTC. Translated, it gives CATSRDEGPSYEQYF. The chain is built from TRBV15 and TRBJ2-7; D tentatively fits TRBD1 or TRBD2 (5 bases each). The CDR3 spans 15 residues. Germline V lookup: CDR1 LNHNV, CDR2 YYDKDF (reference sequence). Trimming removed 0 bases at V and 1 base at J, with 10 bases between.

CDR3 sequence: CSARAWGRAEETQYF. In DNA, the CDR3 is TGCAGTGCTAGAGCCTGGGGACGGGCTGAGGAGACCCAGTACTTC. V and J are TRBV20-1 and TRBJ2-5; D is possibly TRBD1 or TRBD2 (5 bases each). The CDR3 extends over 15 amino acids. Deletions cut 1 base from V and 5 bases from J, with 17 bases between. Germline CDR1 is DFQATT and CDR2 is SNEGSKA (reference sequence).

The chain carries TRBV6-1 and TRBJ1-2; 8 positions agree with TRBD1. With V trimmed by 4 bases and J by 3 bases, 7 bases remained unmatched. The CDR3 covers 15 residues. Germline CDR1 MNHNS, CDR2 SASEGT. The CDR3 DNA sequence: TGTGCCAGCAGTGGAAGCATGACAGGGGACTATGGCTACACCTTC. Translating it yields CASSGSMTGDYGYTF.

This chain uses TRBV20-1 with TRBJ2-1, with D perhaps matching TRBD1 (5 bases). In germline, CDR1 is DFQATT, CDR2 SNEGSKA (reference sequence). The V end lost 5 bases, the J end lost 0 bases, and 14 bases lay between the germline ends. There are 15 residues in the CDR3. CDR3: CSAGGHRSSYNEQFF. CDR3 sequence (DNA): TGCAGTGCTGGCGGACACCGAAGCTCCTACAATGAGCAGTTCTTC.

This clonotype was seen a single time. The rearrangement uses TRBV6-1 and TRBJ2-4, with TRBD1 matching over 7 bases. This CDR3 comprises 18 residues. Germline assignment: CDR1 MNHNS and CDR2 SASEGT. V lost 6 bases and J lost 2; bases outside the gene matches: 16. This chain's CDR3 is CASSPGDSFPPSKNIQYF. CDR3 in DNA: TGTGCCAGCAGCCCTGGGGACAGCTTTCCCCCTTCCAAAAACATTCAGTACTTC.

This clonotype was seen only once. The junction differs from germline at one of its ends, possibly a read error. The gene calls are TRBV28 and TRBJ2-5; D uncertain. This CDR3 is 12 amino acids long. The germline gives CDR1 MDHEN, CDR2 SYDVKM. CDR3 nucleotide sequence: TGTGCCAGCAGTTTACTAACAGAGACCCGGTACTTC. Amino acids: CASSLLTETRYF.

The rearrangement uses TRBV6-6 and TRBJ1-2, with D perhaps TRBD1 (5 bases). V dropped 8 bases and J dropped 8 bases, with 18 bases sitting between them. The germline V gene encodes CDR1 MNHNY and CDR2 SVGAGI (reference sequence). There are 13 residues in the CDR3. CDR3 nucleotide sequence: TGTGCCAGCCTTATGACCAGGGCGCGAGGCTACACCTTC. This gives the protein CASLMTRARGYTF.

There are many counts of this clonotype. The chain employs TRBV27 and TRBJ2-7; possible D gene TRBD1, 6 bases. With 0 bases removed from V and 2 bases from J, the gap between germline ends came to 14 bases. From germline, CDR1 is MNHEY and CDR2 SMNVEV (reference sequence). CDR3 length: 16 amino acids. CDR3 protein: CASSLSMQGKAYEQYF. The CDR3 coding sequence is TGTGCCAGCAGTTTATCGATGCAGGGGAAAGCCTACGAGCAGTACTTC.

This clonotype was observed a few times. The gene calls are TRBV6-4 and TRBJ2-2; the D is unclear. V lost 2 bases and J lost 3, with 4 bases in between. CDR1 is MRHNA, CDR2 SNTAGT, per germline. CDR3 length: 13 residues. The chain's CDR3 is CASSDGYTGELFF. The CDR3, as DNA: TGTGCCAGCAGTGACGGGTACACCGGGGAGCTGTTTTTT.

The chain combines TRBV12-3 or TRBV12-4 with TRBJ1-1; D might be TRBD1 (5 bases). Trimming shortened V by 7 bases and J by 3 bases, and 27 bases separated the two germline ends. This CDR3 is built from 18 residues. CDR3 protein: CASTNLRAGSRRDTEAFF. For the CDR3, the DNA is TGTGCCAGCACTAACTTAAGGGCAGGGTCAAGGCGGGACACTGAAGCTTTCTTT.

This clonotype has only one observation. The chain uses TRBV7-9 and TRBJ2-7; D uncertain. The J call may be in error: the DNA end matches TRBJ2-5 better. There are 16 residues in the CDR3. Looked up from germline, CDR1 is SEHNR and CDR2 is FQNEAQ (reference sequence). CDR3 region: CASSFWAPPRQETQYF. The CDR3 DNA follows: TGTGCCAGCAGCTTTTGGGCCCCCCCCAGACAAGAGACCCAGTACTTC.

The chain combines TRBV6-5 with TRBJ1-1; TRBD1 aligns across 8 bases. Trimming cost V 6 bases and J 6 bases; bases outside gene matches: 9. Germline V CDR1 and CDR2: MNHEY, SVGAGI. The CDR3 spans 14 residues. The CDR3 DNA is TGTGCCAGCAGAAGGACAGGGTCGAGGGCTGAAGCTTTCTTT. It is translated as CASRRTGSRAEAFF.

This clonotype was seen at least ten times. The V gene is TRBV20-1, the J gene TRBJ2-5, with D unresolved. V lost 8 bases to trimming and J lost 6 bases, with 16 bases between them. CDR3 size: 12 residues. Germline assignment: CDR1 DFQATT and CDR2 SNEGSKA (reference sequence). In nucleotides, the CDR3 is TGCAGTCACCTTTTTCTAGGAAAGACCCAGTACTTC. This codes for CSHLFLGKTQYF.

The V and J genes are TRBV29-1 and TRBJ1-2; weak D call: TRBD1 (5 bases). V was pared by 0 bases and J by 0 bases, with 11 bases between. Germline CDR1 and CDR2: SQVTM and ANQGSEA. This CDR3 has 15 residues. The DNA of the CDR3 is TGCAGCGTTGAAGACCAGACAGCTGCTAACTATGGCTACACCTTC. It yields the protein CSVEDQTAANYGYTF.

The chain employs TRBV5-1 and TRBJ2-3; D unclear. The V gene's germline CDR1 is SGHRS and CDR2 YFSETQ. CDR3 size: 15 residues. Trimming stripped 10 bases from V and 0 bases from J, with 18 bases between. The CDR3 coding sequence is TGCGCCGGTAGCTTGGCCGGTGCCAGCACAGATACGCAGTATTTT. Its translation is CAGSLAGASTDTQYF.

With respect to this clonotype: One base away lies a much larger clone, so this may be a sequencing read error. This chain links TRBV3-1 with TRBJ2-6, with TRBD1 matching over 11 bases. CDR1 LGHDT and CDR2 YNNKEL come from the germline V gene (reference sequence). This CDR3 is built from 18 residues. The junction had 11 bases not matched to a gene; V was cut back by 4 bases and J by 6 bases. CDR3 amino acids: CASSRDRGCVRMANVLTF. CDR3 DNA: TGTGCCAGCAGCCGGGACAGGGGGTGCGTTAGAATGGCCAACGTCCTGACTTTC.

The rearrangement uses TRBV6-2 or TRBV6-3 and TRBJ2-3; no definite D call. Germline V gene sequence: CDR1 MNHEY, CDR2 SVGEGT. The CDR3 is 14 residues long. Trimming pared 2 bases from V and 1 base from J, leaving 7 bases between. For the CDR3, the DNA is TGTGCCAGCAGTTACCGGGCGGGCACAGATACGCAGTATTTT. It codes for CASSYRAGTDTQYF.

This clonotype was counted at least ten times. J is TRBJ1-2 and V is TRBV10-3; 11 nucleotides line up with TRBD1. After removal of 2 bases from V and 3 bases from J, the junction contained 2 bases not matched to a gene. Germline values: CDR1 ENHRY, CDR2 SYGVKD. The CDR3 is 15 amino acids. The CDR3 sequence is CAISEPGQGDYGYTF. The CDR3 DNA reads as TGTGCCATCAGTGAGCCGGGACAGGGGGACTATGGCTACACCTTC.

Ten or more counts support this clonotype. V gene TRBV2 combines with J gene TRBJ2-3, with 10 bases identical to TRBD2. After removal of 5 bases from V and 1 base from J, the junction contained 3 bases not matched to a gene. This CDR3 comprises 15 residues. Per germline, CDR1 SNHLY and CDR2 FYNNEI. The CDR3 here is CASSTSGVRTDTQYF. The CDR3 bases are TGTGCCAGCAGTACTAGCGGGGTACGCACAGATACGCAGTATTTT.

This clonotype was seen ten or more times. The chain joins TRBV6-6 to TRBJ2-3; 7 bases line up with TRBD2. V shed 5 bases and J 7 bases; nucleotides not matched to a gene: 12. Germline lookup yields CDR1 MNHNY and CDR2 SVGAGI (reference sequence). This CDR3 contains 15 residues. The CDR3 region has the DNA TGTGCCAGCAGTCAAGGACTAGGTCGGTTGAATACGCAGTATTTT. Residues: CASSQGLGRLNTQYF.

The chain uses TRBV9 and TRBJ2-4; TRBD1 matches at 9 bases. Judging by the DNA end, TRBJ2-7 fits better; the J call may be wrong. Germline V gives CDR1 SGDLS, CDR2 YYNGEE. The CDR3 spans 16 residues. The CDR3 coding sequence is TGTGCCAGCAGCAACGGACAGGGGTGGGATGTTTACGAGCAGTACTTC. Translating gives CASSNGQGWDVYEQYF.

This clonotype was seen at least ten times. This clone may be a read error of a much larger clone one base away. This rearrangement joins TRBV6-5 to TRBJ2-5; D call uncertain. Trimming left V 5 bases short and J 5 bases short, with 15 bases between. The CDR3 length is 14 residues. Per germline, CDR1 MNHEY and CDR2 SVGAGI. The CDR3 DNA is TGTGCCAGCAGTGACCAGGAGATCGGGGAGACCCAGTACTTC. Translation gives CASSDQEIGETQYF.

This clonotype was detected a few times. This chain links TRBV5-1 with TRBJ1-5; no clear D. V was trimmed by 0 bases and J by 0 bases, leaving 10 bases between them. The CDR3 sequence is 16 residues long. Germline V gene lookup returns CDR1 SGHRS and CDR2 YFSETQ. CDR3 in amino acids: CASSLGAGDSNQPQHF. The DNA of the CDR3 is TGCGCCAGCAGCTTGGGGGCCGGGGATAGCAATCAGCCCCAGCATTTT.

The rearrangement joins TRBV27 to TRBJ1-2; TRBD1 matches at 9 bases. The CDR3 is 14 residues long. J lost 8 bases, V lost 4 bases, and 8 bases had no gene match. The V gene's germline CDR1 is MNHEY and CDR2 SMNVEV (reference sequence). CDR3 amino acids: CASSSATGGAGYTF. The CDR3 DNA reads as TGTGCCAGCAGTTCAGCCACAGGGGGCGCCGGCTACACCTTC.

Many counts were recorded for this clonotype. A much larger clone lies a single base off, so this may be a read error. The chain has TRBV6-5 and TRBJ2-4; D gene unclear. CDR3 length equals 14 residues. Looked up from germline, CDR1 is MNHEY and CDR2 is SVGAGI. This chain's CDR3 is CASSDSRISNIQYF. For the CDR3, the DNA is TGTGCCAGCAGTGACTCGAGGATATCAAACATTCAGTACTTC.

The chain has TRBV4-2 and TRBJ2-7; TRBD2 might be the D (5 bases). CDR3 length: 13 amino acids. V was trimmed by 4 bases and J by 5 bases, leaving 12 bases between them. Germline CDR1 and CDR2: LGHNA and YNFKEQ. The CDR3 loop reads CASSPLGSDEQYF. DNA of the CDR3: TGTGCCAGCAGCCCCCTGGGGAGCGACGAGCAGTACTTC.

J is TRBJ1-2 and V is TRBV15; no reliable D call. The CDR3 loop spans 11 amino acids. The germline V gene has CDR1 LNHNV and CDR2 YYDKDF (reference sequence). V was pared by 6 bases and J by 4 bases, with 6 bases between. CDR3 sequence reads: CATRAGYGYTF. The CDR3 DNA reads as TGTGCCACCAGGGCAGGCTATGGCTACACCTTC.